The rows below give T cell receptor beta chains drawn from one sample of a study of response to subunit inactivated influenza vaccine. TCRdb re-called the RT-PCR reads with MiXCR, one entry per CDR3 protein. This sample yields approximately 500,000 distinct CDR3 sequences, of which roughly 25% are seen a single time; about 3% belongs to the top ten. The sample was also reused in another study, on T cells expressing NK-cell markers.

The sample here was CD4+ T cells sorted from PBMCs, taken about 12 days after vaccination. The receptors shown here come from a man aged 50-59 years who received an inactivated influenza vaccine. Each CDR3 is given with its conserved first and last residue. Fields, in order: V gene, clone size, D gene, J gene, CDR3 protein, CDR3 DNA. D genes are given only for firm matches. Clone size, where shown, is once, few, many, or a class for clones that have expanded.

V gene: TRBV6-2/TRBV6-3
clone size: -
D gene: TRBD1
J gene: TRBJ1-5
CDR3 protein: CASSGQNTGGSNQPQHF
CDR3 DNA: TGTGCCAGCAGTGGTCAAAATACAGGGGGTTCCAATCAGCCCCAGCATTTT

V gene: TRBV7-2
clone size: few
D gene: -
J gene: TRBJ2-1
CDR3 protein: CASSLGPSVREQFF
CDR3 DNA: TGTGCCAGCAGCTTAGGGCCTAGCGTTCGGGAGCAGTTCTTC

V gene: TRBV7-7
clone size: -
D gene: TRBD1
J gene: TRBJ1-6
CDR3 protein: CASSWGQARDSPLHF
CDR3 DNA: TGTGCCAGCAGCTGGGGACAGGCTAGGGACTCACCCCTCCACTTT

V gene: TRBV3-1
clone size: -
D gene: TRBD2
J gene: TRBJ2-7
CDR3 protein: CASSPQGLAHEQYF
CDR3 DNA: TGTGCCAGCAGCCCGCAGGGACTAGCACACGAGCAGTACTTC

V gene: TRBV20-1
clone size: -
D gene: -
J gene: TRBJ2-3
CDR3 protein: CSARWAATDTQYF
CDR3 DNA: TGCAGTGCCAGATGGGCAGCCACAGATACGCAGTATTTT

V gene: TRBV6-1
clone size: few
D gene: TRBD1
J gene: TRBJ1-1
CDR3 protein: CASTDRAKTEAFF
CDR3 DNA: TGTGCCAGCACTGACAGGGCAAAGACTGAAGCTTTCTTT

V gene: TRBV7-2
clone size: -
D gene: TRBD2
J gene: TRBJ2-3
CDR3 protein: CASSFLAGGYTQYF
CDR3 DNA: TGTGCCAGCAGCTTTTTAGCGGGGGGATATACGCAGTATTTT

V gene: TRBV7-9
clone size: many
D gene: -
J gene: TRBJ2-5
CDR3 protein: CASSLASGRETQYF
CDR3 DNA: TGTGCCAGCAGTTTAGCGTCCGGGCGTGAGACCCAGTACTTC

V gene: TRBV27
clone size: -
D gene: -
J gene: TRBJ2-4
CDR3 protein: CASSPRRLAKNIQYF
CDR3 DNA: TGTGCCAGCAGTCCCAGGAGACTAGCCAAAAACATTCAGTACTTC

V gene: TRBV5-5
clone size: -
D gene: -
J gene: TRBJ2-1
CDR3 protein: CASSLDQAYNEQFF
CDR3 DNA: TGTGCCAGCAGCTTAGATCAGGCCTACAATGAGCAGTTCTTC

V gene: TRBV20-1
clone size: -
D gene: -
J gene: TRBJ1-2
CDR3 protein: CSAASRGDNYGYTF
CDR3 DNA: TGCAGTGCTGCCTCCCGGGGGGACAACTATGGCTACACCTTC

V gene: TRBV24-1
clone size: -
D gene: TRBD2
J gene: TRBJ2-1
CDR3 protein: CATRCPSGGFDNEQFF
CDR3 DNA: TGTGCCACCAGATGCCCTTCGGGGGGATTTGACAATGAGCAGTTCTTC

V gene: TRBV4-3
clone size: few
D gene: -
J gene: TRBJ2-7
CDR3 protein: CASSQDYTEPAYEQYF
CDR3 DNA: TGCGCCAGCAGCCAAGATTATACGGAGCCCGCCTACGAGCAGTACTTC

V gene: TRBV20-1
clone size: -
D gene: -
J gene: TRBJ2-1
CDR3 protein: CSARDWSSAWGNEQFF
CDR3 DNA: TGCAGTGCTAGAGATTGGTCGAGCGCCTGGGGGAATGAGCAGTTCTTC

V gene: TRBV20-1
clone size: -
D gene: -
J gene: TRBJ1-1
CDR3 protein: CSARVTGEKGTEAFF
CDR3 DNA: TGCAGTGCTAGAGTTACTGGGGAGAAAGGCACTGAAGCTTTCTTT

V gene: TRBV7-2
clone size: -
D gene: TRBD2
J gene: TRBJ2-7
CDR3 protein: CASSLGGLAGNYEQYF
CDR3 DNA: TGTGCCAGCAGCTTAGGGGGACTAGCGGGAAACTACGAGCAGTACTTC

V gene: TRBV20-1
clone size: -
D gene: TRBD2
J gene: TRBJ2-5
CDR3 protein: CSARDGTSGRGTQYF
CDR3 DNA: TGCAGTGCTAGAGATGGGACTAGCGGGAGGGGGACCCAGTACTTC

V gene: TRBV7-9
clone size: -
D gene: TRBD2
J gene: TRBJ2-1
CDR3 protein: CASSSTTSPQQFF
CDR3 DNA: TGTGCCAGCAGCTCCACGACTAGCCCCCAGCAGTTCTTC

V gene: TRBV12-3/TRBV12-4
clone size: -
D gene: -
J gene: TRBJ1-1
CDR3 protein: CASSPRALAFF
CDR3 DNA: TGTGCCAGCAGCCCCCGGGCACTGGCTTTCTTT

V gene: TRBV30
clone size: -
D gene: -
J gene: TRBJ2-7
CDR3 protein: CAWRRGGGFSYEQYF
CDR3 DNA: TGTGCCTGGAGGAGGGGCGGGGGCTTCTCCTACGAGCAGTACTTC

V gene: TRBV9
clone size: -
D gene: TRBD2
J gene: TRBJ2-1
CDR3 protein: CASSEGVAGGAQEQFF
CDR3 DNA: TGTGCCAGCAGCGAGGGGGTAGCGGGAGGGGCTCAAGAGCAGTTCTTC

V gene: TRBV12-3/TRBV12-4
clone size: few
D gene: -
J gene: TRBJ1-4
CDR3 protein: CASSLTVGKLFF
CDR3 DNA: TGTGCCAGCAGTTTGACGGTGGGAAAACTGTTTTTT

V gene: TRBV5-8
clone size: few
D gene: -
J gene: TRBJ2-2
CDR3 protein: CASSVGRLLLNTGELFF
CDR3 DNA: TGTGCCAGCAGCGTTGGTAGACTCCTGTTGAACACCGGGGAGCTGTTTTTT

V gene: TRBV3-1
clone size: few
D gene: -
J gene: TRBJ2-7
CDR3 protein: CASSQGLTRSSYEQYF
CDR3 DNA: TGTGCCAGCAGCCAAGGGCTGACTAGGAGCTCCTACGAGCAGTACTTC

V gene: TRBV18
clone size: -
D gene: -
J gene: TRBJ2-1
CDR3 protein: CASSPPMSSYNEQFF
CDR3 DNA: TGTGCCAGCTCACCACCGATGAGCTCCTACAATGAGCAGTTCTTC

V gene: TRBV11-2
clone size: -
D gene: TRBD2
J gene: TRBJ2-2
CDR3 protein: CASSLGTSGRRLGGELFF
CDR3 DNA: TGTGCCAGCAGCTTAGGGACTAGCGGGAGGCGACTCGGCGGGGAGCTGTTTTTT

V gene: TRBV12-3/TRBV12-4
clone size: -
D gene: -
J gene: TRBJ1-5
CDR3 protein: CASSIEGGLGQPQHF
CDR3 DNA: TGTGCCAGCAGTATTGAGGGGGGTTTAGGTCAGCCCCAGCATTTT

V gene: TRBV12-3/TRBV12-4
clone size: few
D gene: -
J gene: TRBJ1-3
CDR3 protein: CASSPYPLGNTIYF
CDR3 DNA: TGTGCCAGCAGCCCATACCCTTTGGGCAACACCATATATTTT

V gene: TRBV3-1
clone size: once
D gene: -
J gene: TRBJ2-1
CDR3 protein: CASSQMSNRIIKQFF
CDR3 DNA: TGTGCCAGCAGCCAAATGTCCAACCGGATAATCAAACAGTTCTTC

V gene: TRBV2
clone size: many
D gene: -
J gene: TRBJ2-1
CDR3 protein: CASSVRNEQFF
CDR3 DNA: TGTGCCAGCAGTGTACGCAATGAGCAGTTCTTC

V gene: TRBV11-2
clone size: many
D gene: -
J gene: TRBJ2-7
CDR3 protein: CASSLGLGEQYF
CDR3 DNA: TGTGCCAGCAGCTTAGGTCTGGGGGAGCAGTACTTC

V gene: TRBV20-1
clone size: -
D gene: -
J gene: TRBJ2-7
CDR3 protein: CSARSPGRTEQYF
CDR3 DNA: TGCAGTGCTAGATCGCCGGGCCGCACTGAGCAGTACTTC

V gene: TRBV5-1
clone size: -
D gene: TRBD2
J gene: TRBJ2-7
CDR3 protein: CASSLSFSGETDF
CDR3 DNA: TGCGCCAGCAGCTTGAGCTTTAGCGGGGAGACGGACTTC

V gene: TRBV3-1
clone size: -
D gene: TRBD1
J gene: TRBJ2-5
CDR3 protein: CASSQEDRIKKTQYF
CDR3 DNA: TGTGCCAGCAGCCAGGAGGACAGGATTAAGAAGACCCAGTACTTC

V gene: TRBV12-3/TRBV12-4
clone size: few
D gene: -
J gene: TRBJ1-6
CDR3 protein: CASSPPVARNSPLHF
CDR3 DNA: TGTGCCAGCAGCCCCCCCGTAGCCCGCAATTCACCCCTCCACTTT

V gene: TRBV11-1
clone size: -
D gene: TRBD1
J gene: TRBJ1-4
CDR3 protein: CVSSPKRDRGRVTNEKLFF
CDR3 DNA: TGTGTCAGCAGCCCTAAACGGGACAGGGGGCGTGTAACTAATGAAAAACTGTTTTTT

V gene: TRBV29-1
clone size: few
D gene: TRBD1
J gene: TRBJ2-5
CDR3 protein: CSVGGTAQETQYF
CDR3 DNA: TGCAGCGTTGGAGGGACAGCACAAGAGACCCAGTACTTC

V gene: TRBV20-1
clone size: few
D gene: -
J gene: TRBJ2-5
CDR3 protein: CSARDPTGYQETQYF
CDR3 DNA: TGCAGTGCTAGAGATCCCACGGGGTACCAAGAGACCCAGTACTTC

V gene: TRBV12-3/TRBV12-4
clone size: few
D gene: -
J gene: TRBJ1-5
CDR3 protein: CASSQDPSNQPQHF
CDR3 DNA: TGTGCCAGCAGCCAGGACCCTAGCAATCAGCCCCAGCATTTT

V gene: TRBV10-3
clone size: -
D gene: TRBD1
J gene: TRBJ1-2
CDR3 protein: CAISAPGQGARGGYGYTF
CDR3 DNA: TGTGCCATCAGTGCCCCGGGACAGGGGGCGCGAGGAGGCTATGGCTACACCTTC

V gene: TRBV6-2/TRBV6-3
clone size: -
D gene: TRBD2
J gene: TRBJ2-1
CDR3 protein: CASSPSGLADNEQFF
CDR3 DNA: TGTGCCAGCAGCCCCTCCGGACTAGCGGACAATGAGCAGTTCTTC

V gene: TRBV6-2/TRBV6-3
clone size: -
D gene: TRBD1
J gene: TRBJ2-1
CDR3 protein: CASSLSTGTGVFEQFF
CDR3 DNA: TGTGCCAGCAGTTTATCCACCGGGACAGGGGTTTTTGAGCAGTTCTTC

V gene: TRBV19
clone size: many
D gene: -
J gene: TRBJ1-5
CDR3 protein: CASSMGRKNQPQHF
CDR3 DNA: TGTGCCAGTAGTATGGGACGGAAAAATCAGCCCCAGCATTTT

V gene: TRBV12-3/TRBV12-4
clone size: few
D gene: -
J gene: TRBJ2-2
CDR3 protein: CASSEGTAGELFF
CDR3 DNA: TGTGCCAGCAGTGAAGGGACGGCCGGGGAGCTGTTTTTT

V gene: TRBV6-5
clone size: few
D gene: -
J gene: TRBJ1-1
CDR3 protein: CASSYSSRGRNTEAFF
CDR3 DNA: TGTGCCAGCAGTTACTCTTCCCGGGGAAGGAACACTGAAGCTTTCTTT